The 17 T cell receptor beta chains below come from one sample, sequenced in a study of blood T cell repertoires in COVID-19. Sequenced by immunoSEQ multiplex PCR; TCRdb stores in-frame clones only, minus some. The sample includes approximately 150,000 clones, over 75% of them seen just once. Sequenced material: PBMCs or T cells enriched from blood (not recorded which). All receptors come from a man in his fifties in a cohort exposed to, infected with or recovered from COVID-19 (not recorded which).

The V call is TRBV27, the J call TRBJ1-1; D is uncertain. CDR1 and CDR2 from the germline V gene are MNHEY and SMNVEV (reference sequence). Trimming took 2 bases from V and 1 from J, leaving 8 bases between them. This CDR3 spans 14 amino acids. CDR3 amino acids: CASSLGLPNTEAFF. CDR3 bases: TGTGCCAGCAGTTTAGGGCTCCCGAACACTGAAGCTTTCTTT.

The chain couples TRBV24-1 to TRBJ2-1; 8 bases are shared with TRBD2. V was pared by 4 bases and J by 0 bases, with 19 bases of the junction left unmatched. Germline loops: CDR1 KGHDR, CDR2 SFDVKD. There are 21 residues in the CDR3. The CDR3 DNA follows: TGTGCCACCAGTGACCCGTCGGGAACGGGAGGGCCGAGGAGCTCCTACAATGAGCAGTTCTTC. Protein: CATSDPSGTGGPRSSYNEQFF.

This clone turned up a few times. The chain uses TRBV5-4 and TRBJ2-5; TRBD2 aligns across 8 bases. Losses at the gene ends were 1 base for V and 1 base for J; bases not matched to a gene: 3. Per germline, CDR1 SGHNT and CDR2 YYREEE (reference sequence). The CDR3 consists of 15 residues. The CDR3 nucleotides read TGTGCCAGCAGCTTGAAGCTAGCGGGCCAAGAGACCCAGTACTTC. It yields the protein CASSLKLAGQETQYF.

V and J are TRBV24-1 and TRBJ2-3, with D perhaps TRBD2 (5 bases). This CDR3 contains 13 residues. V shed 4 bases and J shed 4 bases, with 8 bases lying between them. The germline V gene has CDR1 KGHDR and CDR2 SFDVKD. CDR3 region: CATSDLGADTQYF. CDR3 DNA sequence: TGTGCCACCAGTGACCTCGGGGCAGATACGCAGTATTTT.

The CDR3 reads CASSYKGQGGGYTF. Here the CDR3 DNA reads TGTGCCAGCAGTTATAAGGGACAGGGAGGAGGCTACACCTTC. This chain connects TRBV6-5 to TRBJ1-2; 9 positions agree with TRBD1. The V segment lost 3 bases and the J segment 8 bases; nucleotides outside the gene matches: 7. CDR1 is MNHEY, CDR2 SVGAGI, per germline. This CDR3 region has 14 residues.

This clone was recorded only once. V usage is TRBV5-6 and J usage is TRBJ2-7, with 12 bases identical to TRBD2. From germline, CDR1 is SGHDT and CDR2 YYEEEE. After removal of 4 bases from V and 7 bases from J, the junction contained 21 bases not matched to a gene. The CDR3 extends over 19 amino acids. The DNA of the CDR3 is TGTGCCAGCAGCCCCCGCGGACTAGCGGGAACCCGGCCTTTCAGGGAGCAGTACTTC. It specifies CASSPRGLAGTRPFREQYF.

This clone was counted a few times. The chain has TRBV7-2 and TRBJ1-1, with D possibly being TRBD1 (6 bases). Germline CDR1 reads SGHTA; CDR2 reads FQGNSA. This CDR3 contains 16 residues. V lost 2 bases to trimming and J lost 0 bases, with 13 bases between them. The CDR3 spells CASSLLPTGMNTEAFF. The CDR3 region has the DNA TGTGCCAGCAGCTTACTTCCGACAGGAATGAACACTGAAGCTTTCTTT.

V is TRBV28 and J is TRBJ2-1, with D possibly being TRBD2 (6 bases). Germline CDR1 and CDR2: MDHEN and SYDVKM. Trimming took off 2 bases at V and 0 bases at J, with 14 bases between the two ends. The CDR3 contains 17 residues. The CDR3 spells CASSLDLAASSYNEQFF. CDR3 nucleotides: TGTGCCAGCAGTTTAGATTTAGCGGCTAGCTCCTACAATGAGCAGTTCTTC.

The chain uses TRBV2 and TRBJ1-2, with unresolved D. The CDR3 extends over 13 amino acids. The germline gives CDR1 SNHLY, CDR2 FYNNEI. Trimming removed 6 bases from V and 5 bases from J, with 13 bases in between. DNA of the CDR3: TGTGCCAGCAGACCCGGGAGGTATTATGGCTACACCTTC. Translating gives CASRPGRYYGYTF.

In DNA form, the CDR3 reads TGTGCCAGCAGTAGCTTGGACACTGAAGCTTTCTTT. Translating gives CASSSLDTEAFF. The chain couples TRBV6-5 to TRBJ1-1; no clear D. The CDR3 totals 12 residues. CDR1 and CDR2 (germline): MNHEY, SVGAGI. V shed 5 bases and J shed 3 bases, with 7 bases lying between them.

This chain joins TRBV2 and TRBJ1-2; 8 bases are a match to TRBD1. The CDR3 runs to 13 residues. After removal of 7 bases from V and 6 bases from J, the junction contained 7 bases not matched to a gene. The germline CDR1 and CDR2 sequences are SNHLY and FYNNEI. In nucleotides, the CDR3 is TGTGCCAGCATTCCGGACAGGGCCCATGGCTACACCTTC. Translating it yields CASIPDRAHGYTF.

The chain links TRBV11-2 to TRBJ2-5; 9 bases match TRBD1. Trimming took 3 bases from V and 3 from J; bases not matched to a gene: 5. The CDR3 runs 15 residues. Germline V gene data show CDR1 as SGHAT and CDR2 as FQNNGV. This CDR3 reads CASSFTTGGEETQYF. CDR3 nucleotides: TGTGCCAGCAGCTTCACGACAGGGGGGGAAGAGACCCAGTACTTC.

The genes are TRBV9 and TRBJ2-7; no firm D call. V was clipped by 2 bases and J by 0 bases, with 9 bases between them. CDR1 SGDLS and CDR2 YYNGEE come from the germline V gene. The CDR3 covers 14 residues. The CDR3 DNA follows: TGTGCCAGCAGCGTCGCGGCTTCCTCCTACGAGCAGTACTTC. Translated: CASSVAASSYEQYF.

The V and J genes are TRBV2 and TRBJ2-7, with 9 bases matching TRBD1. V shed 3 bases and J 6 bases; nucleotides not matched to a gene: 6. Germline V gene sequence: CDR1 SNHLY, CDR2 FYNNEI. This CDR3 has 14 residues. CDR3 in amino acids: CASSEWDRDGEQYF. The CDR3 DNA is TGTGCCAGCAGTGAGTGGGACAGGGACGGCGAGCAGTACTTC.

This chain joins TRBV10-1 and TRBJ2-1; D is undetermined. The CDR3 sequence is 13 residues long. CDR1 WNHNN and CDR2 SYGVQD come from the germline V gene (reference sequence). Trimming cost V 5 bases and J 6 bases, with 11 bases left between them. The CDR3 DNA reads TGCGCCAGCAGTACTGCTCCTACCAATGAGCAGTTCTTC. It yields the protein CASSTAPTNEQFF.

This CDR3 is CASRGTGPYEQYF. In nucleotides, the CDR3 is TGTGCCAGCAGGGGGACAGGGCCCTACGAGCAGTACTTC. This rearrangement joins TRBV25-1 to TRBJ2-7; TRBD1 agrees at 9 bases. Germline V gives CDR1 MGHDK, CDR2 SYGVNS. The CDR3 has 13 amino acids. The ends lost 6 bases at V and 2 bases at J; junction bases unmatched: 2.

The rearrangement joins TRBV27 to TRBJ1-1, with a weak D call TRBD1 (6 bases). This CDR3 region has 16 residues. With 5 bases removed from V and 0 bases from J, the gap between germline ends came to 16 bases. Germline V gene data show CDR1 as MNHEY and CDR2 as SMNVEV (reference sequence). Here the CDR3 reads CASSPSTGGMNTEAFF. CDR3 nucleotide sequence: TGTGCCAGCAGTCCCTCGACAGGTGGGATGAACACTGAAGCTTTCTTT.